The 12 T cell receptor beta chains below come from one sample, sequenced in a study of T cell responses to AZD1222 COVID-19 vaccine. The repertoire was sequenced with immunoSEQ multiplex PCR; TCRdb's copy has only in-frame clones and lacks some. The table includes fewer than 200,000 clones, around 88% detected once. This material consisted of peripheral blood, taken 28 days after the second AZD1222 dose. The receptors originated from an adult who received the AZD1222 COVID-19 vaccine.

This clone was counted a few times. The rearrangement joins TRBV9 to TRBJ1-3; 9 nucleotides line up with TRBD1. Trimming at V came to 2 bases and at J to 7 bases, leaving 4 bases not matched to a gene. The germline gives CDR1 SGDLS, CDR2 YYNGEE. CDR3 length: 14 residues. In DNA, the CDR3 is TGTGCCAGCAGCGTTTTCGGGACAGGGAACACCATATATTTT. Translating it yields CASSVFGTGNTIYF.

This sequence joins TRBV7-9 and TRBJ2-1; the D is unclear. The CDR3 is made up of 13 amino acids. Trimming removed 5 bases at V and 2 bases at J, with 7 bases between. The germline gives CDR1 SEHNR, CDR2 FQNEAQ (reference sequence). CDR3 loop: CASSRGAYNEQFF. In nucleotides, the CDR3 is TGTGCCAGCAGCCGCGGCGCCTACAATGAGCAGTTCTTC.

This clone is a singleton in its sample. The chain links TRBV7-9 to TRBJ2-7; 7 bases match TRBD1. The germline gives CDR1 SEHNR, CDR2 FQNEAQ (reference sequence). The junction had 3 bases not matched to a gene; V was cut back by 5 bases and J by 5 bases. This CDR3 region has 12 residues. CDR3 amino acids: CASSDDRDEQYF. The CDR3 DNA reads TGTGCCAGCAGCGACGACAGGGACGAGCAGTACTTC.

The chain employs TRBV30 and TRBJ1-2, with D perhaps matching TRBD1 (5 bases). This CDR3 comprises 14 residues. V was trimmed by 2 bases and J by 7 bases, leaving 17 bases between them. CDR1 and CDR2 from the germline V gene are GTSNPN and SVGIG (reference sequence). CDR3 amino acids: CAWSYRDVGSGYTF. In nucleotides, the CDR3 is TGTGCCTGGAGTTACCGGGACGTAGGGTCTGGCTACACCTTC.

This chain links TRBV13 with TRBJ2-5, with D maybe TRBD1 (6 bases). The length of the CDR3 is 14 residues. V lost 6 bases and J lost 1, with 12 bases in between. CDR1 is PRHDT and CDR2 is FYEKMQ in the germline V gene (reference sequence). The CDR3 nucleotides read TGTGCCAGCAGGTCCGGGACACTCCAAGAGACCCAGTACTTC. It is translated as CASRSGTLQETQYF.

The chain combines TRBV7-2 with TRBJ2-4; D might be TRBD2 (7 bases). The CDR3 has 18 amino acids. The germline V gene has CDR1 SGHTA and CDR2 FQGNSA. The V and J ends lost 1 base and 5 bases respectively, with 21 bases between them. The CDR3 is CASSLEGLWRGHQNIQYF. Written as DNA, the CDR3 is TGTGCCAGCAGCTTAGAGGGGTTGTGGCGGGGGCACCAAAACATTCAGTACTTC.

V and J are TRBV5-1 and TRBJ1-1, with D maybe TRBD1 (5 bases). CDR1 and CDR2 from the germline V gene are SGHRS and YFSETQ. The CDR3 covers 15 residues. Trimming took off 4 bases at V and 1 base at J, with 14 bases between the two ends. The CDR3 DNA sequence: TGCGCCAGCAGCCCGCGGGACGGAGAGAACACTGAAGCTTTCTTT. This codes for CASSPRDGENTEAFF.

The CDR3 here is CASRTGDTEAFF. The CDR3 DNA sequence: TGTGCCAGCCGCACAGGAGACACTGAAGCTTTCTTT. The genes are TRBV19 and TRBJ1-1; a possible D gene is TRBD1 (5 bases). The CDR3 length is 12 residues. Trimming left V 9 bases short and J 3 bases short, with 11 bases between. Germline assignment: CDR1 LNHDA and CDR2 SQIVND (reference sequence). Looking up the rest from reference TRBV19 and TRBJ1-1 gives the full variable domain: DGGITQSPKYLFRKEGQNVTLSCEQNLNHDAMYWYRQDPGQGLRLIYYSQIVNDFQKGDIAEGYSVSREKKESFPLTVTSAQKNPTAFYLCASRTGDTEAFFGQGTRLTVV.

V usage is TRBV4-1 and J usage is TRBJ1-6; no clear D. The CDR3 totals 14 residues. Trimming removed 7 bases from V and 9 bases from J, with 16 bases in between. Per the germline V gene, CDR1 is MGHRA and CDR2 is YSYEKL. The CDR3 sequence: CASTRKIEASPLHF. CDR3 nucleotides: TGCGCCAGCACCCGGAAGATAGAGGCTTCACCCCTCCACTTT.

The gene calls are TRBV19 and TRBJ2-2; the D is unclear. Germline loops: CDR1 LNHDA, CDR2 SQIVND (reference sequence). V was cut by 6 bases and J by 6 bases, with 17 bases left in between. The CDR3 sequence is 15 residues long. The chain's CDR3 is CASSTPSRVAGELFF. The CDR3 DNA reads as TGTGCCAGTAGCACCCCCAGCCGGGTAGCCGGGGAGCTGTTTTTT.

The chain has TRBV7-9 and TRBJ1-2; TRBD1 agrees at 8 bases. The CDR3 extends over 17 amino acids. Trimming at V came to 2 bases and at J to 6 bases, leaving 14 bases not matched to a gene. Germline CDR1 reads SEHNR; CDR2 reads FQNEAQ (reference sequence). CDR3 residues: CASSLSYSGQGFHGYTF. DNA for the CDR3: TGTGCCAGCAGCTTATCGTACTCAGGACAGGGTTTTCATGGCTACACCTTC. Looking up the rest from reference TRBV7-9 and TRBJ1-2 gives the full variable domain: DTGVSQNPRHKITKRGQNVTFRCDPISEHNRLYWYRQTLGQGPEFLTYFQNEAQLEKSRLLSDRFSAERPKGSFSTLEIQRTEQGDSAMYLCASSLSYSGQGFHGYTFGSGTRLTVV.

The J gene is TRBJ2-3, the V gene TRBV3-1 (or the pseudogene TRBV3-2), with 11 bases that match TRBD2. V shed 4 bases and J 6 bases; nucleotides not matched to a gene: 6. CDR1 LGHDT and CDR2 YNNKEL come from the germline V gene (reference sequence). The CDR3 is 15 amino acids. Here the CDR3 DNA reads TGTGCCAGCAGCCCTTTGTCTAGCGGGGGGGATACGCAGTATTTT. It yields the protein CASSPLSSGGDTQYF.